This T cell receptor beta chain was found in a study of blood T cell repertoires in COVID-19. The overall study: Sites in the United States, Italy and Spain provided acute and convalescent COVID-19 samples.

Original processing notes: Reference gene primer amplification yielded estimated nucleated cell counts. Measured with immunoSEQ multiplex PCR; TCRdb has only the in-frame clones, and not every one. V, J and clone size reflect that table, while D and trimming were determined from the DNA. Of over 450,000 clones listed, less than 90% are singletons. This CDR3 contains 15 residues. Looked up from germline, CDR1 is MNHEY and CDR2 is SMNVEV (reference sequence). The ends lost 3 bases at V and 0 bases at J; junction bases unmatched: 0. This TCR came from a woman aged 50 to 65 with COVID-19, enrolled during active disease. Sequencing input: peripheral blood. This sequence joins TRBV27 and TRBJ1-4; 8 bases are shared with TRBD1. Written as DNA, the CDR3 is TGTGCCAGCAGTTTGACAGGGGCAACTAATGAAAAACTGTTTTTT. Translation gives CASSLTGATNEKLFF.